This T cell receptor (beta chain) was identified in a study of blood T cell repertoires in COVID-19. Looking at the study overall: Acute and convalescent COVID-19 samples came from the United States, Italy and Spain. T cells, B-cell-depleted T cells, or PBMCs supplied cDNA or gDNA.

The authors' processing: It was from reference gene primer amplification that nucleated cell counts were estimated. Profiling relied on immunoSEQ multiplex PCR, and the TCRdb table lists in-frame clones only, not all of them. For V, J and clone size, that table is used; D and trimming come from the DNA. Among approximately 120,000 clones listed, roughly 76% were seen once. The V segment lost 6 bases and the J segment 0 bases; nucleotides outside the gene matches: 6. The CDR3 is made up of 15 amino acids. Germline CDR1 is MDHEN and CDR2 is SYDVKM. The sequencing input was peripheral blood. This receptor was taken from a human donor in a cohort sampled during active COVID-19. This chain uses TRBV28 with TRBJ2-7, with 9 bases aligning to TRBD2. The CDR3 DNA reads TGTGCCAGCAGAACCGGAGCGGGAGGCTCCTACGAGCAGTACTTC. Translation: CASRTGAGGSYEQYF.